This T cell receptor beta chain was obtained from a study of radiotherapy plus CTLA-4 blockade in lung cancer (dated by TCRdb to about 2018). As for the study more broadly: Objective responses occurred in about 19% of enrolled patients, and 30% to 40% achieved disease control. The study at large found these results: After treatment with radiotherapy and ipilimumab, TCR clones that originated in tumors expanded in peripheral blood. Early dynamic changes in blood T cell clones, together with increased serum interferon-beta after radiation, were reported as the strongest predictors of response.

Remarks on this clone: This receptor's antigen is unknown. One base away there is no much larger clone; base qualities are not given.

In this study, focal radiation therapy paired with CTLA-4 blockade (ipilimumab) was tested in patients who had chemo-refractory metastatic non-small-cell lung cancer. From the cysteine up to the phenylalanine, the CDR3 has a length of 13 residues. CDR3 DNA is the only sequence kept; it has 39 bases, read in frame from the first base. CDR1 and CDR2, looked up from the germline V gene, are SGHRS and YFSETQ. Library method: the immunoSEQ multiplex PCR assay. Drawn from immuneACCESS, this table holds only the in-frame rearrangements with V and J called that TCRdb kept. Clones are partly lost; checked studies trace under half to an unresolved V gene and leave the rest unexplained. The sample table shows tens of thousands of clones, and roughly 70% are seen once. The ten largest make up 4% of the sample.

Recombination joined TRBV5-1 with TRBJ2-5; the D gene cannot be resolved reliably. The J call may be wrong; the DNA end is better matched by TRBJ2-7. The sequencing used peripheral blood, collected from a patient treated with radiotherapy plus ipilimumab. The receptor was isolated from a human donor with non-small cell lung cancer who had stable disease on radiotherapy plus ipilimumab. In nucleotide form, the sequence is TGCGCCAGCAGCTTGGACTTCTCCTACGAGCAGTACTTC. Translated, it gives CASSLDFSYEQYF.